The 20 T cell receptor beta chains below were found in one sample sequenced in a study of identical twins. TCRdb called the 5' RACE reads again in MiXCR, with one record for every CDR3 protein. The data hold roughly 690,000 distinct CDR3 sequences, with 21% observed a single time. These same data were also listed under a study on T cells expressing NK-cell markers.

Sequencing was done on a sample of PBMCs. Receptors were obtained from a woman between 18 and 30 years old in good health.

V usage is TRBV5-1 and J usage is TRBJ2-5; D call uncertain. This CDR3 contains 13 residues. Per the germline V gene, CDR1 is SGHRS and CDR2 is YFSETQ. With 0 bases removed from V and 5 bases from J, the gap between germline ends came to 8 bases. In DNA form, the CDR3 reads TGCGCCAGCAGCTTGGCTCTTCTGGAGACCCAGTACTTC. Translated: CASSLALLETQYF.

The chain is built from TRBV20-1 and TRBJ1-2; 12 bases agree with TRBD1. CDR1 is DFQATT and CDR2 is SNEGSKA in the germline V gene (reference sequence). The CDR3 consists of 13 residues. V was pared by 5 bases and J by 7 bases, with 5 bases of the junction left unmatched. CDR3 nucleotide sequence: TGCAGTGCTCCGGGACAGGGGGCGGGTGGCTACACCTTC. Translated, it gives CSAPGQGAGGYTF.

V usage is TRBV7-9 and J usage is TRBJ1-1; D not certain. The CDR3 contains 13 residues. Germline V gives CDR1 SEHNR, CDR2 FQNEAQ (reference sequence). The V and J ends lost 4 bases and 5 bases respectively, with 11 bases between them. The CDR3 nucleotides read TGTGCCAGCAGCTGGGTGTCAGCGACTGAAGCTTTCTTT. It translates to CASSWVSATEAFF.

This clonotype was seen repeatedly, ten times or more. The chain joins TRBV6-1 to TRBJ2-1; 8 bases match TRBD2. The CDR3 contains 13 residues. The junction had 8 bases not matched to a gene; V was cut back by 8 bases and J by 8 bases. Germline CDR1 and CDR2: MNHNS and SASEGT. In DNA form, the CDR3 reads TGTGCCAGCTGCCCGGGACTAGGATATGAGCAGTTCTTC. Encoded protein: CASCPGLGYEQFF.

This clonotype was seen a few times. The rearrangement joins TRBV5-1 to TRBJ2-5; TRBD2 aligns across 12 bases. The germline CDR1 and CDR2 sequences are SGHRS and YFSETQ. V lost 2 bases, J lost 6 bases, and 5 bases stayed unmatched. The CDR3 contains 15 residues. CDR3 in DNA: TGCGCCAGCAGCTTTGGACTAGCGGGATTTCAGACCCAGTACTTC. Amino acids: CASSFGLAGFQTQYF.

The chain has TRBV6-2 or TRBV6-3 and TRBJ2-5; D tentatively fits TRBD1 or TRBD2 (6 bases each). This CDR3 has 12 amino acids. Trimming shortened V by 6 bases and J by 7 bases, and 12 bases separated the two germline ends. Germline V lookup: CDR1 MNHEY, CDR2 SVGEGT. CDR3 sequence: CASSSGARTQYF. DNA for the CDR3: TGTGCCAGCAGCTCGGGGGCGAGGACCCAGTACTTC.

The chain is built from TRBV24-1 and TRBJ2-5, with TRBD1 matching over 8 bases. This CDR3 is built from 15 residues. Germline CDR1 and CDR2: KGHDR and SFDVKD. With 3 bases clipped from V and 2 bases from J, the junction kept 4 bases outside the gene matches. The CDR3 DNA reads as TGTGCCACCAGTGATCATCGACAGGGGCAAGAGACCCAGTACTTC. It encodes CATSDHRQGQETQYF.

The chain is built from TRBV10-3 and TRBJ2-3; no clear D gene. From germline, CDR1 is ENHRY and CDR2 SYGVKD. The CDR3 length is 13 residues. The V end was cut by 4 bases, the J end by 2 bases, with 7 bases between. CDR3 DNA sequence: TGTGCCATCAGTGGTGGGCTCACAGATACGCAGTATTTT. It encodes CAISGGLTDTQYF.

The chain combines TRBV10-1 with TRBJ2-7; D possibly corresponds to TRBD1 (5 bases). The CDR3 extends over 16 amino acids. V was trimmed by 3 bases and J by 1 base, leaving 16 bases between them. The V gene's germline CDR1 is WNHNN and CDR2 SYGVQD (reference sequence). In DNA, the CDR3 is TGCGCCAGCAGTGAAGGGGAATGGGGCCCTTCCTACGAGCAGTACTTC. It is translated as CASSEGEWGPSYEQYF.

This clonotype was observed a handful of times. The chain recombines TRBV15 with TRBJ2-5; 10 bases match TRBD1. This CDR3 is 17 amino acids long. After removal of 3 bases from V and 2 bases from J, the junction contained 9 bases not matched to a gene. Germline lookup yields CDR1 LNHNV and CDR2 YYDKDF (reference sequence). In DNA, the CDR3 is TGTGCCACCAGCAGCCCGGGACAGGGGTTCCTGCAAGAGACCCAGTACTTC. Protein sequence: CATSSPGQGFLQETQYF.

This clonotype was seen repeatedly, ten times or more. The V gene is TRBV20-1, the J gene TRBJ1-1; D not resolved. V lost 3 bases to trimming and J lost 0 bases, with 5 bases between them. Per germline, CDR1 DFQATT and CDR2 SNEGSKA (reference sequence). This CDR3 is built from 12 residues. The DNA for the CDR3 is TGCAGTGCTAGGGACCTGAACACTGAAGCTTTCTTT. Encoded protein: CSARDLNTEAFF.

The CDR3 sequence: CASSEQGATTGELFF. CDR3 DNA sequence: TGTGCCAGCAGCGAGCAGGGGGCAACCACCGGGGAGCTGTTTTTT. The rearrangement uses TRBV7-9 and TRBJ2-2; 8 bases line up with TRBD1. V lost 5 bases and J lost 4; bases outside the gene matches: 6. This CDR3 comprises 15 residues. The germline CDR1 and CDR2 sequences are SEHNR and FQNEAQ (reference sequence).

The V and J genes are TRBV29-1 and TRBJ2-2, with D perhaps TRBD1 (5 bases). The CDR3 spans 13 residues. From germline, CDR1 is SQVTM and CDR2 ANQGSEA. With 4 bases removed from V and 1 base from J, the gap between germline ends came to 7 bases. CDR3 DNA: TGCAGCGTTGGACAGCTGAACACCGGGGAGCTGTTTTTT. It encodes CSVGQLNTGELFF.

CDR3 sequence (DNA): TGCAGTGCTGCCTATAGCGGGGGGCCGAACACCGGGGAGCTGTTTTTT. Encoded protein: CSAAYSGGPNTGELFF. V and J are TRBV20-1 and TRBJ2-2; 10 nucleotides line up with TRBD2. Germline assignment: CDR1 DFQATT and CDR2 SNEGSKA (reference sequence). V trimming: 5 bases; J trimming: 0 bases; junction bases outside the gene matches: 6. This CDR3 region has 16 residues.

In its sample, this clonotype was seen once. The chain carries TRBV18 and TRBJ1-1; D gene uncertain. Looked up from germline, CDR1 is KGHSH and CDR2 is LQKENI. This CDR3 contains 13 residues. With 5 bases removed from V and 4 bases from J, the gap between germline ends came to 11 bases. CDR3 sequence reads: CASSASSPTEAFF. For the CDR3, the DNA is TGTGCCAGCTCAGCGAGCAGCCCCACTGAAGCTTTCTTT.

This clonotype has a handful of counts. This sequence joins TRBV12-3 or TRBV12-4 and TRBJ1-1, with D perhaps matching TRBD1 (5 bases). There are 12 residues in the CDR3. With 3 bases removed from V and 10 bases from J, the gap between germline ends came to 12 bases. The CDR3 spells CASSFSGQGAFF. The DNA of the CDR3 is TGTGCCAGCAGTTTCTCGGGGCAAGGAGCTTTCTTT.

This chain links TRBV6-2 or TRBV6-3 with TRBJ2-1; 11 bases are shared with TRBD2. Trimming at V came to 0 bases and at J to 0 bases, leaving 13 bases not matched to a gene. The CDR3 is made up of 21 amino acids. CDR1 is MNHEY, CDR2 SVGEGT, per germline. Written as DNA, the CDR3 is TGTGCCAGCAGTTACTCGATTCCAGGACTAGCGGGCACTAACTCCTACAATGAGCAGTTCTTC. This translates into CASSYSIPGLAGTNSYNEQFF.

The chain combines TRBV20-1 with TRBJ1-1; a possible D gene is TRBD1 (5 bases). Germline V gene lookup returns CDR1 DFQATT and CDR2 SNEGSKA (reference sequence). The CDR3 loop spans 13 amino acids. V gave up 3 bases and J gave up 3 bases, with 11 bases separating them. The CDR3 DNA follows: TGCAGTGCTAGTCGGGACGGGTACACTGAAGCTTTCTTT. It codes for CSASRDGYTEAFF.

Points on this clonotype: The conserved final phenylalanine or tryptophan is absent from the CDR3, which likely points to a read error. The V gene is TRBV20-1, the J gene TRBJ2-5, with TRBD2 identical over 9 bases. The junction had 8 bases not matched to a gene; V was cut back by 6 bases and J by 9 bases. This CDR3 comprises 12 residues. CDR1 is DFQATT, CDR2 SNEGSKA, per germline (reference sequence). CDR3 loop: CSARLSGGPQYY. The CDR3 DNA is TGCAGTGCACGACTCAGCGGGGGGCCCCAGTACTAC.

This clonotype was detected only a few times. V usage is TRBV12-3 or TRBV12-4 and J usage is TRBJ2-1; a possible D gene is TRBD1 (6 bases). V lost 2 bases, J lost 0 bases, and 8 bases lay in between. The CDR3 sequence is 15 residues long. Written as DNA, the CDR3 is TGTGCCAGCAGTTTAAAGACAGGCTCCTACAATGAGCAGTTCTTC. Protein sequence: CASSLKTGSYNEQFF.